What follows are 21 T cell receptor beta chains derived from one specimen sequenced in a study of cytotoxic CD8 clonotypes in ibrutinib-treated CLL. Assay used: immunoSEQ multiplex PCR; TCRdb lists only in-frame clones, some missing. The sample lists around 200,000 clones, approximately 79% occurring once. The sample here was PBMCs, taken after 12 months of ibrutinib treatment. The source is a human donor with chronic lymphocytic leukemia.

CDR3 in amino acids: CASSEPQGRSEQYF. DNA of the CDR3: TGTGCCAGCAGTGAACCTCAGGGGAGAAGCGAGCAGTACTTC. The rearrangement uses TRBV25-1 and TRBJ2-7, with D tentatively TRBD1 (6 bases). The germline gives CDR1 MGHDK, CDR2 SYGVNS. This CDR3 region has 14 residues. V lost 2 bases and J 6 bases, leaving 14 bases between the germline ends.

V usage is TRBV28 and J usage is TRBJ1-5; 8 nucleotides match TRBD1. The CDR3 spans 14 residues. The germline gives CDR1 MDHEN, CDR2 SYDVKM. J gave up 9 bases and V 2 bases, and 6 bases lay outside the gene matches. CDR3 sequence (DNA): TGTGCCAGCAGTTTAATACAGGGGGGTGGGCCCCAGCATTTT. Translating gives CASSLIQGGGPQHF.

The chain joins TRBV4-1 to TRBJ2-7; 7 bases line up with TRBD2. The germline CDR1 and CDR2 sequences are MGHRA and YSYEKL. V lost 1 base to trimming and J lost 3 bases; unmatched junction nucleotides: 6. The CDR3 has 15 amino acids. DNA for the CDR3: TGCGCCAGCAGCCAAGGAAACCCGGGAGGCTACGAGCAGTACTTC. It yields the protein CASSQGNPGGYEQYF.

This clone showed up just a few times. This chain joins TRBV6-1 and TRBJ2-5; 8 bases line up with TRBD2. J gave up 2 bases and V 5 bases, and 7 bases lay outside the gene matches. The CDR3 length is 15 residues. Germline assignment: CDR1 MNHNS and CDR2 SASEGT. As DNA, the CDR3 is TGTGCCAGCAGTCCCGTAGCGGGAAATCAAGAGACCCAGTACTTC. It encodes CASSPVAGNQETQYF.

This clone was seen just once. CDR3 region: CAWSLYDRFAVDGYTF. The CDR3 DNA follows: TGTGCCTGGAGCCTGTATGACAGGTTCGCCGTGGATGGCTACACCTTC. The chain carries TRBV30 and TRBJ1-2; D perhaps matches TRBD1 (6 bases). V shed 3 bases and J shed 6 bases, with 23 bases lying between them. In germline, CDR1 is GTSNPN, CDR2 SVGIG (reference sequence). The length of the CDR3 is 16 residues.

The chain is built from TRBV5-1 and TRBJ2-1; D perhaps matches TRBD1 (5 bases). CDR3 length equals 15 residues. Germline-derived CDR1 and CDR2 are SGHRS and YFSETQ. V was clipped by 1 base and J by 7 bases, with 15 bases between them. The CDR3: CASSLLIQGSNEQFF. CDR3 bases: TGCGCCAGCAGCTTGTTAATTCAGGGATCTAATGAGCAGTTCTTC.

Written as DNA, the CDR3 is TGTGCCATCAGTGGGGACCCGAGGGGAACGTACACTGAAGCTTTCTTT. Protein sequence: CAISGDPRGTYTEAFF. The rearrangement joins TRBV10-3 to TRBJ1-1; D perhaps matches TRBD1 (5 bases). CDR3 length: 16 residues. Trimming cost V 4 bases and J 3 bases, with 18 bases left between them. Germline lookup yields CDR1 ENHRY and CDR2 SYGVKD.

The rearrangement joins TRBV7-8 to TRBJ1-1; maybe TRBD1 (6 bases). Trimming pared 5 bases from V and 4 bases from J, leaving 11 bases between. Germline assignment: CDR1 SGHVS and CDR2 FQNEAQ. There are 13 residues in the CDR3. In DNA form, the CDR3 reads TGTGCCAGCAGCCCCGGACAGTTCACTGAAGCTTTCTTT. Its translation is CASSPGQFTEAFF.

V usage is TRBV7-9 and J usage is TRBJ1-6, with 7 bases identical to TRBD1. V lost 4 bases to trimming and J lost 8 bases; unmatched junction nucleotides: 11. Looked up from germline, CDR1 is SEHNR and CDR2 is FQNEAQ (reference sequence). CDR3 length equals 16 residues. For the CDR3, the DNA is TGTGCCAGCAGCTCCGACTCATCAGGGGGGGATTCACCCCTCCACTTT. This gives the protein CASSSDSSGGDSPLHF.

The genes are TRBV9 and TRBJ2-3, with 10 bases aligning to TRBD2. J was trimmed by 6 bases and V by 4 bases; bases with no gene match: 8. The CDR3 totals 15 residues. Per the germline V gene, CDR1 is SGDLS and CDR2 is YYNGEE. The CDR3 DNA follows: TGTGCCAGCAGCCTCGTAGCGGGAGGTGGGGATACGCAGTATTTT. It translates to CASSLVAGGGDTQYF.

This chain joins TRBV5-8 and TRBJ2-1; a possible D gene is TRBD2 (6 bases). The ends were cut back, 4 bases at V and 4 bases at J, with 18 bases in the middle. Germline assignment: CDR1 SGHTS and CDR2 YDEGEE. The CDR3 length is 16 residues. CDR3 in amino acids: CASSPSWERGYNEQFF. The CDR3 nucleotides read TGTGCCAGCAGCCCTTCTTGGGAACGGGGGTACAATGAGCAGTTCTTC.

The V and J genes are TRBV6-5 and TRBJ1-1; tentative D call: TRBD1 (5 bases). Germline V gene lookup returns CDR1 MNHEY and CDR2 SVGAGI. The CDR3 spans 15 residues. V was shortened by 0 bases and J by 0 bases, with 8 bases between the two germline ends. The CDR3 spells CASSYSGGLNTEAFF. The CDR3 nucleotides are TGTGCCAGCAGTTACTCGGGGGGGTTGAACACTGAAGCTTTCTTT.

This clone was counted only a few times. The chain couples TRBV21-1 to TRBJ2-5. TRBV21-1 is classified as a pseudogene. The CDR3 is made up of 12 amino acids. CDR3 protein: CASSKEGETQYF. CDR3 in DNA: TGTGCCAGCAGCAAAGAGGGAGAGACCCAGTACTTC.

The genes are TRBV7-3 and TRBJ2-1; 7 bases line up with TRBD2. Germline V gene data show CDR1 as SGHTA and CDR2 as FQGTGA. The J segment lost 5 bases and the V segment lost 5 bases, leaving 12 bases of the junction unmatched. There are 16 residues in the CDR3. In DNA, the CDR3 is TGTGCCAGCAGCCCGGCGTATGGCGCGGGGGACAATGAGCAGTTCTTC. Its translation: CASSPAYGAGDNEQFF.

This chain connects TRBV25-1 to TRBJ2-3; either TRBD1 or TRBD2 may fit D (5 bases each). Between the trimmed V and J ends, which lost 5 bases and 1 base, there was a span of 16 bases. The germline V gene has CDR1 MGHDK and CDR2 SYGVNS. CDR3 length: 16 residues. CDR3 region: CASSFRDHHGTDTQYF. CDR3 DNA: TGTGCCAGCAGTTTCCGGGACCACCACGGCACAGATACGCAGTATTTT.

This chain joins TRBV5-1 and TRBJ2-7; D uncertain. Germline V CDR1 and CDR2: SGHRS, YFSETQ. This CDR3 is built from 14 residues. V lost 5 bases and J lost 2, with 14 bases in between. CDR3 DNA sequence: TGCGCCAGCAGAGGTACTCTTCCTCCCTACGAGCAGTACTTC. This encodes CASRGTLPPYEQYF.

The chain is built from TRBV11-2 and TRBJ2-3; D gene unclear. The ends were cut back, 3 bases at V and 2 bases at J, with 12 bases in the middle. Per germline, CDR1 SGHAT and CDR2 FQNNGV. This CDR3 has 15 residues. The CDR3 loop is CASSFIGGTTDTQYF. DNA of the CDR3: TGTGCCAGCAGCTTTATCGGCGGAACCACAGATACGCAGTATTTT.

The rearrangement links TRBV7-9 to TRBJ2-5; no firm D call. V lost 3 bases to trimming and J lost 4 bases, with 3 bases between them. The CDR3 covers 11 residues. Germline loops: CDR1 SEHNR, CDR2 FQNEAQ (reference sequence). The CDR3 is CASSFAETQYF. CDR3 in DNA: TGTGCCAGCAGCTTCGCAGAGACCCAGTACTTC.

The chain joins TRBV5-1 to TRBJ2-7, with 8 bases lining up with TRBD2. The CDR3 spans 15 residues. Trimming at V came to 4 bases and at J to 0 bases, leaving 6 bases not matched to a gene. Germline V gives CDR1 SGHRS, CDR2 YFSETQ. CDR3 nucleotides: TGCGCCAGCAGCCCCGCAGCGGGAGTCTCCTACGAGCAGTACTTC. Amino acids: CASSPAAGVSYEQYF.

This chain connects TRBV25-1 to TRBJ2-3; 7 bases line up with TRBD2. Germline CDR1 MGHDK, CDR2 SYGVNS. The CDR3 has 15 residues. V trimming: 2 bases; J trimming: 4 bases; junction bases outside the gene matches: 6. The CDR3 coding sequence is TGTGCCAGCAGTGAAGAGCGGGGCGGTGCAGATACGCAGTATTTT. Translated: CASSEERGGADTQYF.

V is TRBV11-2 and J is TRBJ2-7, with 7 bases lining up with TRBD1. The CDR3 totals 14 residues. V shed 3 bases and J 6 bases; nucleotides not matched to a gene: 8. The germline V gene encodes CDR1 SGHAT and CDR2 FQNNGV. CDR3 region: CASSFAGTEGEQYF. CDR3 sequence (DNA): TGTGCCAGCAGCTTTGCCGGGACAGAAGGCGAGCAGTACTTC. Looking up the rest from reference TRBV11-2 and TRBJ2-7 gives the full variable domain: EAGVAQSPRYKIIEKRQSVAFWCNPISGHATLYWYQQILGQGPKLLIQFQNNGVVDDSQLPKDRFSAERLKGVDSTLKIQPAKLEDSAVYLCASSFAGTEGEQYFGPGTRLTVT.